What follows are 31 T cell receptor beta chains derived from one specimen sequenced in a study of shared clonotypes between healthy human individuals (TCRdb year 2020). Libraries were prepared through the immunoSEQ multiplex PCR assay. TCRdb's version of the immuneACCESS table is confined to in-frame rearrangements and falls short of the full clone set. An unresolved V gene accounts for under half of the shortfall where checked; the remainder is of unknown origin. A total of over 2 million clones appear in this sample, 92% of them only once. The ten top clones hold roughly 0.34% of the sample. The sample comprised naive CD4+ T cells from PBMCs. What this sample's cell subset or site label stands for: CD45RA+ positively selected. All receptors derive from a man aged 18-30 years in good health. Some clones in this sample may be carry-over from other donors' samples.

The chain joins TRBV5-1 to TRBJ2-1; D assignment may be TRBD1 or TRBD2 (5 bases each). Germline CDR1 reads SGHRS; CDR2 reads YFSETQ. This CDR3 spans 16 amino acids. V lost 0 bases to trimming and J lost 0 bases, with 10 bases between them. The DNA for the CDR3 is TGCGCCAGCAGCTTGGGGGGGTCTATCTCCTACAATGAGCAGTTCTTC. Its protein product is CASSLGGSISYNEQFF. Full variable domain (missing parts from reference TRBV5-1 and TRBJ2-1): KAGVTQTPRYLIKTRGQQVTLSCSPISGHRSVSWYQQTPGQGLQFLFEYFSETQRNKGNFPGRFSGRQFSNSRSEMNVSTLELGDSALYLCASSLGGSISYNEQFFGPGTRLTVL.

CDR3 sequence reads: CASSTKRESYNEQFF. The CDR3 region has the DNA TGTGCCAGTAGTACCAAGCGGGAGTCCTACAATGAGCAGTTCTTC. The chain links TRBV19 to TRBJ2-1; 8 bases fit TRBD2. The CDR3 has 15 amino acids. Germline CDR1 reads LNHDA; CDR2 reads SQIVND (reference sequence). With V trimmed by 4 bases and J by 1 base, 3 bases remained unmatched.

The rearrangement links TRBV28 to TRBJ2-3; 13 bases align to TRBD2. CDR1 and CDR2 from the germline V gene are MDHEN and SYDVKM. Unmatched junction bases numbered 6, after V lost 1 base and J lost 5 bases. The CDR3 is made up of 17 amino acids. CDR3 residues: CASSLSGLAGAKDTQYF. The CDR3 DNA reads as TGTGCCAGCAGTTTATCCGGACTAGCGGGAGCTAAAGATACGCAGTATTTT. Supplemented by reference TRBV28 and TRBJ2-3, the full variable domain reads DVKVTQSSRYLVKRTGEKVFLECVQDMDHENMFWYRQDPGLGLRLIYFSYDVKMKEKGDIPEGYSVSREKKERFSLILESASTNQTSMYLCASSLSGLAGAKDTQYFGPGTRLTVL.

CDR3 sequence reads: CASSYPDREGTEAFF. CDR3 sequence (DNA): TGTGCCAGCAGTTACCCGGACAGGGAGGGGACTGAAGCTTTCTTT. The chain carries TRBV6-6 and TRBJ1-1; 8 bases line up with TRBD1. Germline CDR1 and CDR2: MNHNY and SVGAGI (reference sequence). Trimming took 2 bases from V and 5 from J; bases not matched to a gene: 7. This CDR3 is built from 15 residues.

This clone is a singleton in its sample. This sequence joins TRBV5-5 and TRBJ1-1; D remains ambiguous. V lost 1 base to trimming and J lost 5 bases, with 12 bases between them. Germline V lookup: CDR1 SGHKS, CDR2 YYEKEE (reference sequence). CDR3 length: 14 residues. In DNA, the CDR3 is TGTGCCAGCAGCTTGAGCGTTGGGAAGACTGAAGCTTTCTTT. It yields the protein CASSLSVGKTEAFF.

This clone was seen a few times. The CDR3 spells CASSEHSGQAYGYTF. The CDR3 nucleotides read TGTGCCAGCAGTGAGCATAGCGGACAAGCCTATGGCTACACCTTC. The chain has TRBV6-1 and TRBJ1-2; D is possibly TRBD1 (5 bases). V was shortened by 3 bases and J by 4 bases, with 15 bases between the two germline ends. The germline V gene has CDR1 MNHNS and CDR2 SASEGT. The CDR3 contains 15 residues.

V and J are TRBV6-5 and TRBJ1-1; D is uncertain. Germline CDR1 and CDR2: MNHEY and SVGAGI. V dropped 3 bases and J dropped 6 bases, with 14 bases sitting between them. The CDR3 contains 14 residues. CDR3 sequence reads: CASSYQNPPAEAFF. CDR3 nucleotides: TGTGCCAGCAGTTATCAGAACCCGCCGGCTGAAGCTTTCTTT.

This chain connects TRBV15 to TRBJ1-2; TRBD1 aligns across 9 bases. Trimming took 5 bases from V and 4 from J; bases not matched to a gene: 8. The CDR3 consists of 15 residues. Germline CDR1 is LNHNV and CDR2 is YYDKDF (reference sequence). As DNA, the CDR3 is TGTGCCACCAGCCCAGGACAGGGGATCCCCTATGGCTACACCTTC. Translated, it gives CATSPGQGIPYGYTF.

The chain combines TRBV15 with TRBJ1-1, with D maybe TRBD1 (5 bases). The CDR3 totals 16 residues. The V gene's germline CDR1 is LNHNV and CDR2 YYDKDF (reference sequence). Trimming pared 1 base from V and 4 bases from J, leaving 16 bases between. CDR3 in DNA: TGTGCCACCAGCAGAGTATCACAAGGGGCGGCCACTGAAGCTTTCTTT. The encoded protein is CATSRVSQGAATEAFF.

V and J are TRBV29-1 and TRBJ1-1; D is unresolved. CDR3 length equals 13 residues. The germline CDR1 and CDR2 sequences are SQVTM and ANQGSEA. V lost 0 bases and J lost 11, with 16 bases in between. In DNA form, the CDR3 reads TGCAGCGTTGAAGATCTTACTGGGTTGGGTGCTTTCTTT. Residues: CSVEDLTGLGAFF.

The CDR3 loop reads CASSWGQGTYEQYF. The CDR3 DNA follows: TGTGCCAGCAGCTGGGGGCAGGGGACCTACGAGCAGTACTTC. This sequence joins TRBV9 and TRBJ2-7; D is perhaps TRBD1 (6 bases). The germline CDR1 and CDR2 sequences are SGDLS and YYNGEE. This CDR3 comprises 14 residues. V dropped 4 bases and J dropped 2 bases, with 13 bases sitting between them.

The gene calls are TRBV9 and TRBJ1-2, with D possibly matching TRBD1 (5 bases). The CDR3 length is 13 residues. V was trimmed by 7 bases and J by 8 bases, leaving 18 bases between them. CDR1 and CDR2 (germline): SGDLS, YYNGEE. This CDR3 is CASSISQGAGYTF. The CDR3 nucleotides read TGTGCCAGCTCTATAAGCCAGGGAGCCGGCTACACCTTC.

This clone appeared a single time. This chain connects TRBV10-3 to TRBJ1-5, with TRBD1 matching 10 bases. The CDR3 is made up of 14 amino acids. V lost 10 bases to trimming and J lost 11 bases; unmatched junction nucleotides: 14. From germline, CDR1 is ENHRY and CDR2 SYGVKD. CDR3 sequence: CATRAGDRGLSQHF. CDR3 nucleotides: TGTGCCACCCGGGCGGGGGACAGGGGCTTGTCCCAGCATTTT.

The V gene is TRBV7-3, the J gene TRBJ2-2; D perhaps matches TRBD2 (6 bases). With 5 bases removed from V and 1 base from J, the gap between germline ends came to 17 bases. Germline V gene lookup returns CDR1 SGHTA and CDR2 FQGTGA. This CDR3 spans 17 amino acids. CDR3: CASSLVAGTRNTGELFF. The CDR3 nucleotides read TGTGCCAGCAGCCTAGTAGCCGGGACTCGGAACACCGGGGAGCTGTTTTTT. The variable domain in full, completed from reference TRBV7-3 and TRBJ2-2, reads GAGVSQTPSNKVTEKGKYVELRCDPISGHTALYWYRQSLGQGPEFLIYFQGTGAADDSGLPNDRFFAVRPEGSVSTLKIQRTERGDSAVYLCASSLVAGTRNTGELFFGEGSRLTVL.

With regard to this clone: In the same sample, other DNA sequences code for this CDR3. V is TRBV2 and J is TRBJ1-2; D not resolved. V lost 0 bases, J lost 1 base, and 3 bases lay in between. This CDR3 comprises 13 residues. Germline V lookup: CDR1 SNHLY, CDR2 FYNNEI. CDR3 region: CASSEAGNYGYTF. In DNA, the CDR3 is TGTGCCAGCAGTGAAGCGGGTAACTATGGCTACACCTTC.

Note on this clone: One end of the junction does not line up with germline, which may come from a read error. The gene calls are TRBV30 and TRBJ1-6, with unresolved D. CDR1 is GTSNPN, CDR2 SVGIG, per germline (reference sequence). The length of the CDR3 is 11 residues. CDR3 nucleotide sequence: TGTGCCTGGAGTGTACGGTACTGGACTCATTTT. Translating it yields CAWSVRYWTHF.

The chain uses TRBV4-3 and TRBJ1-3; D possibly corresponds to TRBD1 (5 bases). Deletions cut 0 bases from V and 2 bases from J, with 11 bases between. CDR3 length: 16 amino acids. CDR1 is LGHNA, CDR2 YSLEER, per germline. The CDR3 region has the DNA TGCGCCAGCAGCCAAGATTCCGGCAGGGCTGGAAACACCATATATTTT. Translation gives CASSQDSGRAGNTIYF.

The chain couples TRBV19 to TRBJ1-2; D ambiguous. CDR3 length: 14 residues. Trimming cost V 3 bases and J 8 bases, with 16 bases left between them. The V gene's germline CDR1 is LNHDA and CDR2 SQIVND (reference sequence). CDR3 loop: CASSMVFASWGYTF. CDR3 DNA: TGTGCCAGTAGTATGGTTTTCGCATCCTGGGGCTACACCTTC.

The chain carries TRBV29-1 and TRBJ2-3; D is ambiguous. V lost 3 bases to trimming and J lost 4 bases, with 14 bases between them. Germline values: CDR1 SQVTM, CDR2 ANQGSEA. This CDR3 is built from 14 residues. The CDR3 here is CSVDGSGGADTQYF. The CDR3 DNA sequence: TGCAGCGTTGATGGGTCGGGCGGCGCAGATACGCAGTATTTT.

A few counts support this clone. The CDR3 sequence is CASSSRQNRNEKLFF. In DNA, the CDR3 is TGTGCCAGCAGCTCCCGACAGAACCGTAATGAAAAACTGTTTTTT. This chain links TRBV9 with TRBJ1-4, with D perhaps matching TRBD1 (5 bases). The germline gives CDR1 SGDLS, CDR2 YYNGEE. The CDR3 covers 15 residues. The germline V and J ends were trimmed by 4 bases and 4 bases, with 14 bases remaining between them. Based on the CDR3 plus reference TRBV9 and TRBJ1-4, the full variable domain is DSGVTQTPKHLITATGQRVTLRCSPRSGDLSVYWYQQSLDQGLQFLIQYYNGEERAKGNILERFSAQQFPDLHSELNLSSLELGDSALYFCASSSRQNRNEKLFFGSGTQLSVL.

The CDR3 sequence is CASILRMTGNYGYTF. The CDR3 DNA is TGTGCCAGCATTCTTCGCATGACAGGGAACTATGGCTACACCTTC. The rearrangement uses TRBV2 and TRBJ1-2, with 7 bases aligning to TRBD1. The CDR3 is made up of 15 amino acids. Germline assignment: CDR1 SNHLY and CDR2 FYNNEI. Germline trimming cut 7 bases from V and 2 bases from J; bases unmatched to any gene: 10.

The rearrangement uses TRBV6-1 and TRBJ2-7, with unresolved D. Germline assignment: CDR1 MNHNS and CDR2 SASEGT. With 2 bases removed from V and 7 bases from J, the gap between germline ends came to 12 bases. The CDR3 runs 13 residues. The CDR3 bases are TGTGCCAGCAGTGAACAGGTCGTTCGAGAGCAGTACTTC. Protein sequence: CASSEQVVREQYF.

The gene calls are TRBV13 and TRBJ2-7, with 9 bases fitting TRBD2. This CDR3 region has 12 residues. V gave up 3 bases and J gave up 7 bases; unmatched junction bases: 1. Germline V gives CDR1 PRHDT, CDR2 FYEKMQ (reference sequence). The CDR3 nucleotides are TGTGCCAGCAGCTTTGGACTAGCGGAGCAGTACTTC. This translates into CASSFGLAEQYF. The full variable domain, rest sourced from reference TRBV13 and TRBJ2-7, is AAGVIQSPRHLIKEKRETATLKCYPIPRHDTVYWYQQGPGQDPQFLISFYEKMQSDKGSIPDRFSAQQFSDYHSELNMSSLELGDSALYFCASSFGLAEQYFGPGTRLTVT.

Notes on this clone: This same CDR3 is encoded by further DNA sequences in the sample. The rearrangement joins TRBV19 to TRBJ1-1, with 9 bases aligning to TRBD1. The CDR3 has 15 amino acids. V dropped 3 bases and J dropped 1; count of bases not matched to a gene: 3. The V gene's germline CDR1 is LNHDA and CDR2 SQIVND (reference sequence). The CDR3 DNA follows: TGTGCCAGTAGTATTGACAGGGGGAGGAACACTGAAGCTTTCTTT. The encoded protein is CASSIDRGRNTEAFF.

The CDR3 DNA follows: TGTGCCAGCAGCGGAGAGGGGGTGGGTTTCTATGGCTACACCTTC. Its protein product is CASSGEGVGFYGYTF. The V call is TRBV28, the J call TRBJ1-2; TRBD1 might be the D (6 bases). This CDR3 spans 15 amino acids. Germline values: CDR1 MDHEN, CDR2 SYDVKM. Trimming shortened V by 6 bases and J by 4 bases, and 18 bases separated the two germline ends.

In this sample, this clone turned up a few times. The sample carries other DNA sequences with the same CDR3. The chain couples TRBV27 to TRBJ2-2; D unclear. CDR3 size: 12 residues. Germline CDR1 and CDR2: MNHEY and SMNVEV (reference sequence). The ends were cut back, 4 bases at V and 2 bases at J, with 2 bases in the middle. The CDR3 nucleotides read TGTGCCAGCAGTTCCAACACCGGGGAGCTGTTTTTT. As protein: CASSSNTGELFF.

The chain joins TRBV21-1 to TRBJ1-5; the table's D call, TRBD1, has no DNA check behind it. TRBV21-1 represents a pseudogene. The CDR3 is made up of 15 amino acids. For the CDR3, the DNA is TGTGCTCTGGACAGGGGTCATTGTAGCAATCAGCCCCAGCATTTT. Translated: CALDRGHCSNQPQHF.

Comment on this clone: Other DNA variants within this sample encode the same CDR3. J is TRBJ2-7 and V is TRBV6-5, with 8 positions matching TRBD1. The CDR3 extends over 14 amino acids. In germline, CDR1 is MNHEY, CDR2 SVGAGI. With V trimmed by 5 bases and J by 2 bases, 5 bases remained unmatched. The CDR3 is CASSRDRGAYEQYF. CDR3 coding DNA: TGTGCCAGCAGTCGTGACAGGGGAGCCTACGAGCAGTACTTC.

V usage is TRBV2 and J usage is TRBJ2-2, with D possibly called TRBD1 or TRBD2 (5 bases each). Trimming shortened V by 4 bases and J by 8 bases, and 23 bases separated the two germline ends. This CDR3 region has 17 residues. Germline CDR1 is SNHLY and CDR2 is FYNNEI. As DNA, the CDR3 is TGTGCCAGCAGTGTTTTATCGGCTAGCAGGGAAACAGGGGAGCTGTTTTTT. This codes for CASSVLSASRETGELFF.

The chain is built from TRBV27 and TRBJ1-1; D possibly corresponds to TRBD1 (5 bases). Germline CDR1 reads MNHEY; CDR2 reads SMNVEV (reference sequence). The germline V and J ends were trimmed by 3 bases and 2 bases, with 13 bases remaining between them. The CDR3 is 15 amino acids. This chain's CDR3 is CASSFYGGSNTEAFF. CDR3 DNA: TGTGCCAGCAGTTTCTACGGGGGGTCCAACACTGAAGCTTTCTTT.

This chain uses TRBV7-9 with TRBJ2-3; 7 bases are a match to TRBD2. Trimming cost V 1 base and J 2 bases; bases outside gene matches: 3. Germline-derived CDR1 and CDR2 are SEHNR and FQNEAQ (reference sequence). The CDR3 totals 15 residues. In DNA form, the CDR3 reads TGTGCCAGCAGCTTAGGTGGGAGGGCCACAGATACGCAGTATTTT. It yields the protein CASSLGGRATDTQYF.